This T cell receptor (beta chain) is drawn from a study of T cell repertoires in cytomegalovirus infection. About the study: Shared public TCR beta signatures pointed to both CMV infection and a matching HLA type.

In this sample, this clonotype turned up many times. Antigen: not known. This CDR3 has 15 residues. Germline CDR1 is MNHNS and CDR2 is SASEGT. V lost 5 bases and J lost 7, with 17 bases in between. Via MiXCR, TCRdb re-called the reads, giving one row per CDR3 protein. The sample holds some 600,000 distinct CDR3 sequences, about 24% seen once. Regarding the study as a whole: Totalled public TCR beta family frequency picked out people who carried CMV plus the relevant HLA. Dominant in the ex vivo response were TCR beta clonotypes restricted by HLA-C and specific for CMV.

The sample was CD8+ T cells from PBMCs. The rearrangement uses TRBV6-1 and TRBJ2-2, with D maybe TRBD1 (6 bases). This clonotype originated in a human donor in good health (CMV status not recorded). Some clones in this sample may be carry-over from other donors' samples. This CDR3 is CASSNGQSYSGELFF. The CDR3 bases are TGTGCCAGCAGTAACGGACAGTCATATAGCGGGGAGCTGTTTTTT.